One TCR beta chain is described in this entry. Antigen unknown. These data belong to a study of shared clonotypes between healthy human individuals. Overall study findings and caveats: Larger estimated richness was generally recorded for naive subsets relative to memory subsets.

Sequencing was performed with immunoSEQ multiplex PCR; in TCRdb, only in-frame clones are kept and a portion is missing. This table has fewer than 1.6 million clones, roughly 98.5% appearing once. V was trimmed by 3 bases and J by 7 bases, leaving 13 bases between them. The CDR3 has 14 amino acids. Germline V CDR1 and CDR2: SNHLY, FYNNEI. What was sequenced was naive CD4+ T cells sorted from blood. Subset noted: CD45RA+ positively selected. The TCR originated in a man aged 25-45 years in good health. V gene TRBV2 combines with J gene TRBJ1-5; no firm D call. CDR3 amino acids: CASSDVAKLQPQHF. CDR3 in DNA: TGTGCCAGCAGTGATGTCGCCAAGTTACAGCCCCAGCATTTT.